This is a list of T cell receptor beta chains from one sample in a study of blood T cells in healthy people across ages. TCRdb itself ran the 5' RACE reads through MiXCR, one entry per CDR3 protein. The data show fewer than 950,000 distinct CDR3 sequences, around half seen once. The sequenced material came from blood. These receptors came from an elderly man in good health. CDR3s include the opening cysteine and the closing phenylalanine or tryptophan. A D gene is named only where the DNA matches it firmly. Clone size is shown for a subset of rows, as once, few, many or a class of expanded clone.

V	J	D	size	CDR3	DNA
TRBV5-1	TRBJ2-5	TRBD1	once	CASSGGQGLETQYF	TGCGCCAGCAGCGGGGGACAGGGTTTGGAGACCCAGTACTTC
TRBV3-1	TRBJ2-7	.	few	CASSRAGAGEQYF	TGTGCCAGCAGCCGGGCAGGGGCAGGCGAGCAGTACTTC
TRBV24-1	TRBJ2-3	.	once	CATSDSGGAGYAYF	TGTGCCACCAGTGATTCCGGGGGCGCGGGATACGCGTATTTT
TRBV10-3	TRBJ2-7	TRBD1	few	CAISDNVRGQPDYEQYF	TGTGCCATCAGTGATAACGTACGGGGACAGCCCGACTACGAGCAGTACTTC
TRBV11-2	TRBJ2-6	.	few	CASSLAYGANVLTF	TGTGCCAGCAGCTTAGCGTACGGGGCCAACGTCCTGACTTTC
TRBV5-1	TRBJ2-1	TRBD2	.	CASSLEAGGSNNEQFF	TGCGCCAGCAGCTTGGAAGCGGGAGGGTCTAACAATGAGCAGTTCTTC
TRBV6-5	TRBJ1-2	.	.	CASSPTAYYGYTF	TGTGCCAGCAGCCCGACAGCGTACTATGGCTACACCTTC
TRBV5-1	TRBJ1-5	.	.	CASSVSGGQPQHF	TGCGCCAGCAGCGTTTCGGGCGGACAGCCCCAGCATTTT
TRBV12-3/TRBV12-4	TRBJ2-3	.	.	CASSLGSGSDTQYF	TGTGCCAGCAGTTTAGGGAGCGGGTCAGATACGCAGTATTTT
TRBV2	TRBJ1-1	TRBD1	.	CATFRDRGWNTEAFF	TGTGCCACCTTCCGGGACAGGGGGTGGAACACTGAAGCTTTCTTT
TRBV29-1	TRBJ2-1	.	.	CSGSGNEQFF	TGCAGCGGGAGCGGCAATGAGCAGTTCTTC
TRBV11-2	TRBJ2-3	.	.	CASSLAARVGHTYAYF	TGTGCCAGCAGCTTAGCGGCTAGAGTAGGGCACACATACGCGTATTTT
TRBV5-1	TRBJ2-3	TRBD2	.	CASSPLRTSGRVDTQYF	TGCGCCAGCAGCCCCCTCCGGACTAGCGGGAGGGTGGATACGCAGTATTTT
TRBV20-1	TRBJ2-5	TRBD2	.	CSARTPSGGQTQYF	TGCAGTGCTCGAACCCCTAGCGGGGGCCAGACCCAGTACTTC
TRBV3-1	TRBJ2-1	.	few	CASSHVPNEQFF	TGTGCCAGCAGCCATGTACCGAATGAGCAGTTCTTC
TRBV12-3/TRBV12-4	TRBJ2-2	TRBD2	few	CASSLTSGVNTGELFF	TGTGCCAGCAGTCTCACTAGCGGGGTGAACACCGGGGAGCTGTTTTTT
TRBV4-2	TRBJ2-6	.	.	CASSQLSPGANVLTF	TGTGCCAGCAGCCAACTCTCCCCTGGGGCCAACGTCCTGACTTTC
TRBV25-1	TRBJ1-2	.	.	CASSERERGLGGYTF	TGTGCCAGCAGTGAGAGGGAGCGGGGGTTGGGTGGCTACACCTTC
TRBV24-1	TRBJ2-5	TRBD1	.	CATSDPTDRAQETQYF	TGTGCCACCAGTGACCCCACCGACAGGGCCCAAGAGACCCAGTACTTC
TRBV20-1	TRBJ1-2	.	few	CSAQETGSMYGYTF	TGCAGTGCTCAAGAAACAGGGAGTATGTATGGCTACACCTTC
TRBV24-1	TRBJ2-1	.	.	CATSDIGGYEQFF	TGTGCCACCAGTGATATCGGGGGCTATGAGCAGTTCTTC
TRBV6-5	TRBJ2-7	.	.	CASSPRDWRGGQYF	TGTGCCAGCAGTCCCCGGGACTGGCGGGGCGGGCAGTACTTC
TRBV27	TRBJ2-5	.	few	CASSLAPGRTQYF	TGTGCCAGCAGTTTGGCCCCCGGCCGGACCCAGTACTTC
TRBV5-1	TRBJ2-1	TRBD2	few	CASRALATTTNEQFF	TGCGCCAGCAGGGCACTAGCGACCACTACGAATGAGCAGTTCTTC
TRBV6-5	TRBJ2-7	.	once	CASSYSSTEYEQYF	TGTGCCAGCAGTTACTCGAGTACAGAGTACGAGCAGTACTTC
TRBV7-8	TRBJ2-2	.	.	CASSYGASNTGELFF	TGTGCCAGCTCATACGGGGCTTCGAACACCGGGGAGCTGTTTTTT
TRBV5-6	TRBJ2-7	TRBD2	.	CASRVRLASGEQYF	TGTGCCAGCAGGGTCAGACTAGCGTCGGGAGAGCAGTACTTC
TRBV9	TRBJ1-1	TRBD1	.	CASSVKGADTEAFF	TGTGCCAGCAGCGTTAAGGGGGCCGACACTGAAGCTTTCTTT
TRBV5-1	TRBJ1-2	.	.	CASSPAGANYGYTF	TGCGCCAGCAGCCCCGCAGGGGCTAACTATGGCTACACCTTC
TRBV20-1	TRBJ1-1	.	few	CSAILFGAGATEAFF	TGCAGTGCTATTTTATTTGGGGCAGGCGCCACTGAAGCTTTCTTT
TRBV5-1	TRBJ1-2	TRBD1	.	CASSLDGDRGGYGYTF	TGCGCCAGCAGCTTGGATGGGGACAGGGGTGGCTATGGCTACACCTTC
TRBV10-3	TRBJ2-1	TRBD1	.	CAISESGQGSANEQFF	TGTGCCATCAGCGAGTCGGGACAGGGATCTGCCAATGAGCAGTTCTTC
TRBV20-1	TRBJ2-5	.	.	CSAQSRTLVQETQYF	TGCAGTGCCCAAAGTAGGACGCTCGTTCAAGAGACCCAGTACTTC
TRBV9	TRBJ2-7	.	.	CASSEQGWSYEQYF	TGTGCCAGCAGCGAACAGGGTTGGTCCTACGAGCAGTACTTC
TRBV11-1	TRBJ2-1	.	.	CASSPRAGFYNEQFF	TGTGCCAGCAGCCCACGAGCAGGGTTTTACAATGAGCAGTTCTTC
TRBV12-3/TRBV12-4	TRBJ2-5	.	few	CASSQPGETQYF	TGTGCCAGCAGCCAACCTGGCGAGACCCAGTACTTC
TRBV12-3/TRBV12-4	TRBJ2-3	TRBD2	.	CASSRTSGSSWGYAYF	TGTGCCAGCAGCCGGACTAGCGGGAGCAGCTGGGGATACGCGTATTTT
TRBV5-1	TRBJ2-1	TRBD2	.	CASTRTSGSQGEQFF	TGCGCCAGTACCCGGACTAGCGGGAGTCAGGGTGAGCAGTTCTTC
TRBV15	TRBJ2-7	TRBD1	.	CATSRSTGSSYEQYF	TGTGCCACCAGCAGATCGACAGGGTCCTCCTACGAGCAGTACTTC
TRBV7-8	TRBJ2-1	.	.	CASYKGGVSYNEQFF	TGTGCCAGCTACAAGGGCGGGGTCTCCTACAATGAGCAGTTCTTC
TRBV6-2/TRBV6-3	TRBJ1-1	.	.	CASTTLGTEAFF	TGTGCCAGCACTACACTGGGAACTGAAGCTTTCTTT
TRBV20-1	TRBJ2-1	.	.	CSARLPDLHQQYNEQFF	TGCAGTGCTAGACTTCCGGACCTCCATCAGCAGTACAATGAGCAGTTCTTC
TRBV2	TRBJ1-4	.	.	CASSGGALSEKLFF	TGTGCCAGCAGTGGAGGGGCGCTGTCTGAAAAACTGTTTTTT
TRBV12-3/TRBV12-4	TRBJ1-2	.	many	CASSLGGDYGYTF	TGCGCCAGCAGCTTGGGCGGAGACTATGGCTACACCTTC
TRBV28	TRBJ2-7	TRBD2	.	CASSPRLAGSWHSSYEQYF	TGTGCCAGCAGTCCCCGACTAGCGGGTTCCTGGCATAGCTCCTACGAGCAGTACTTC
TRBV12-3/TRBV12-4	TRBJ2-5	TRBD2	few	CASSAGTTRETQYF	TGTGCCAGCAGTGCCGGGACTACCCGGGAGACCCAGTACTTC
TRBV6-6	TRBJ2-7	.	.	CASSYAKTVYEQYF	TGTGCCAGCAGTTACGCAAAAACAGTATACGAGCAGTACTTC
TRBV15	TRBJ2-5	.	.	CAASRVGTYQGTQYF	TGTGCCGCCAGCAGAGTCGGCACATACCAAGGGACCCAGTACTTC
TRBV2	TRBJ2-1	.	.	CASSVGRGPDEQFF	TGTGCCAGCAGTGTCGGGAGGGGGCCAGATGAGCAGTTCTTC
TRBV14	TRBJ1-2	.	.	CASSQSFRGYTF	TGTGCCAGCAGCCAAAGTTTTCGGGGCTACACCTTC
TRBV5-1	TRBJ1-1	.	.	CASRGGQGNTEAFF	TGCGCCAGCAGGGGGGGGCAGGGGAACACTGAAGCTTTCTTT
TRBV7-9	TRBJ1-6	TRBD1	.	CASSPTGQGQVSPLHF	TGTGCCAGCAGCCCTACGGGACAGGGTCAGGTATCACCCCTCCACTTT
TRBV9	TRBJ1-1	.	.	CASSAEAGMNTEAFF	TGTGCCAGCAGCGCGGAGGCGGGAATGAACACTGAAGCTTTCTTT